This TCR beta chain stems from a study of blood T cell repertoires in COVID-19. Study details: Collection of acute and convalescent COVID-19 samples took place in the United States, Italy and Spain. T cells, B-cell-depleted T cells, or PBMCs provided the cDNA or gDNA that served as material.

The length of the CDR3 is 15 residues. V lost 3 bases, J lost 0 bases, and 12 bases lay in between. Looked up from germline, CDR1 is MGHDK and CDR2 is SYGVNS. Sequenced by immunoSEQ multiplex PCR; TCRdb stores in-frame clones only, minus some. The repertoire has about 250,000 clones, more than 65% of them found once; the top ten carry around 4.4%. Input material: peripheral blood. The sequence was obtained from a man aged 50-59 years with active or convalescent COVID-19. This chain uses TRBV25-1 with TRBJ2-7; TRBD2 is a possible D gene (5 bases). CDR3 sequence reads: CASSDAGESSYEQYF. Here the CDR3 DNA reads TGTGCCAGCAGTGACGCCGGGGAGAGCTCCTACGAGCAGTACTTC.